This T cell receptor (beta chain) was recovered during a study of cytomegalovirus exposure and HLA in healthy donors. Study findings and constraints: V segments that were indistinguishable, TRBV6-2 and TRBV6-3 among them, were omitted from analysis. Reportedly, a later analysis found an Asian-associated ancestry cluster had fewer N-insertions than the approximately 600-donor mean.

PCR involved 60 Vbeta and 13 Jbeta primers. TCRdb's copy holds only in-frame clones and misses some; the assay was immunoSEQ multiplex PCR. This table holds around 49,000 clones, around three quarters found once. Trimming took off 3 bases at V and 5 bases at J, with 7 bases between the two ends. The CDR3 is made up of 12 amino acids. Germline-derived CDR1 and CDR2 are SNHLY and FYNNEI. On this clone itself: Its cognate antigen is unknown.

This sequence was found in a man aged 25 to 40 in good health and CMV-seropositive. The sample comprised PBMCs. This rearrangement joins TRBV2 to TRBJ1-2; D is undetermined. The CDR3 loop reads CASSEGRYGYTF. DNA of the CDR3: TGTGCCAGCAGTGAGGGCCGATATGGCTACACCTTC.